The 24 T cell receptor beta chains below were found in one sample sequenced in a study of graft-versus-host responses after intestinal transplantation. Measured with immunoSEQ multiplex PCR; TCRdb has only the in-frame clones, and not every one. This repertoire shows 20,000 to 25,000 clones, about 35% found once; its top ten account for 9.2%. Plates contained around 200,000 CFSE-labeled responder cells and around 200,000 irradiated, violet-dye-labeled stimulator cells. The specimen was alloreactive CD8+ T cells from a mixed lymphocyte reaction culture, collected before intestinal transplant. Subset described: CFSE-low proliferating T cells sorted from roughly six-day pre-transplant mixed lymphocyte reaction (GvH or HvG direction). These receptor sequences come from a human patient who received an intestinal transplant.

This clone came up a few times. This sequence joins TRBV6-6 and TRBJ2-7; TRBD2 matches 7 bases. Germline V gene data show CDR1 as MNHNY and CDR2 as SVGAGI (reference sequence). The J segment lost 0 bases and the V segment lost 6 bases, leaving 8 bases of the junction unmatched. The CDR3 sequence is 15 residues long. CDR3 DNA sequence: TGTGCCAGCAGCAAAGAAGCGGGGAGCTCCTACGAGCAGTACTTC. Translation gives CASSKEAGSSYEQYF.

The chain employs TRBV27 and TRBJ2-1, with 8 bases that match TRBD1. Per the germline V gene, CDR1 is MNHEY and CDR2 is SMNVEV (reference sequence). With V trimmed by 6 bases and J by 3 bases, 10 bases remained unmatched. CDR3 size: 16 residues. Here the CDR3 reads CASRTSGTGNYNEQFF. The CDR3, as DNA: TGTGCCAGCAGAACCTCCGGGACAGGCAACTACAATGAGCAGTTCTTC.

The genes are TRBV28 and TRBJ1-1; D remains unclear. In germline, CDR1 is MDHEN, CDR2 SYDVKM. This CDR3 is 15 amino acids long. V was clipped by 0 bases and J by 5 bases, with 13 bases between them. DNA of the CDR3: TGTGCCAGCAGTTTATGGCTCGGGGTAGGGACTGAAGCTTTCTTT. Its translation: CASSLWLGVGTEAFF.

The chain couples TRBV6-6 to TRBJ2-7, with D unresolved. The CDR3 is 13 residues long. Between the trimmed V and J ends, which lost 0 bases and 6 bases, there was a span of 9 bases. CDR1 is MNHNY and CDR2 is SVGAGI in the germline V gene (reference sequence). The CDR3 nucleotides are TGTGCCAGCAGTTACTCTGTTACGCGCGAGCAGTACTTC. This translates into CASSYSVTREQYF.

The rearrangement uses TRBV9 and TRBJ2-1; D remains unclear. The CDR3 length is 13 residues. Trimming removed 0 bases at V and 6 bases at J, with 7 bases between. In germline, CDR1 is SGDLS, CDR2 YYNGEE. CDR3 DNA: TGTGCCAGCAGCGTAGGCAACTTCAATGAGCAGTTCTTC. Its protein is CASSVGNFNEQFF.

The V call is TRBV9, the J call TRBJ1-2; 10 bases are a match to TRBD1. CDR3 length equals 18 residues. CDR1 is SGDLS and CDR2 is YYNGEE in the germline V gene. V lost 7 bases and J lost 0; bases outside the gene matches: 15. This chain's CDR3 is CASGNWGTGDLANYGYTF. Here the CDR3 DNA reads TGTGCCAGCGGGAACTGGGGGACAGGGGATTTAGCTAACTATGGCTACACCTTC.

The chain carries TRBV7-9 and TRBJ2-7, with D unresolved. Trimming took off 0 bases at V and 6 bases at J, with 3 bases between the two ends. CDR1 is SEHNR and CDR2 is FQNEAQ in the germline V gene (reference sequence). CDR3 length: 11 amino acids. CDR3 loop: CASSLAAEQYF. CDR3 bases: TGTGCCAGCAGCTTAGCTGCCGAGCAGTACTTC.

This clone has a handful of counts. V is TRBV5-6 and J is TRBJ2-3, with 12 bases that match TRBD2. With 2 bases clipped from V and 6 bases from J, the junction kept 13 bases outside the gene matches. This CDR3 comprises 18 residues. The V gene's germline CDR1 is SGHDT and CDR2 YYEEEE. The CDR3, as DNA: TGTGCCAGCAGCTTTTGGCTAGCGGGAGGGTCTATATCGGATACGCAGTATTTT. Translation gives CASSFWLAGGSISDTQYF.

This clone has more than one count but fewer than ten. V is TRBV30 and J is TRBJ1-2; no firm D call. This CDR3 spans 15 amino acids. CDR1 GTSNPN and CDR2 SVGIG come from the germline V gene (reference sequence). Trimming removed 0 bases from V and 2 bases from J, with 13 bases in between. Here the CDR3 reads CAWSVGLSMNYGYTF. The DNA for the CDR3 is TGTGCCTGGAGTGTAGGCCTCTCTATGAACTATGGCTACACCTTC.

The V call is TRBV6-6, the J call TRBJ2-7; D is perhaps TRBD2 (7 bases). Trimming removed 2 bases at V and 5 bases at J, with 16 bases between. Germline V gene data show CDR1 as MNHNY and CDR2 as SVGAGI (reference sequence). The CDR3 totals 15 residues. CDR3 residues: CASSYGGGRHHEQYF. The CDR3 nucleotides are TGTGCCAGCAGTTACGGGGGCGGGAGACACCACGAGCAGTACTTC.

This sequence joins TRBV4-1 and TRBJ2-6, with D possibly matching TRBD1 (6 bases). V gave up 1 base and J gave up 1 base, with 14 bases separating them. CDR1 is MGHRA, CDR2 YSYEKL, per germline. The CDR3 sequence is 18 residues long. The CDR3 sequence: CASSQVQGPVSGANVLTF. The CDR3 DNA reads TGCGCCAGCAGCCAAGTGCAGGGGCCGGTTTCTGGGGCCAACGTCCTGACTTTC.

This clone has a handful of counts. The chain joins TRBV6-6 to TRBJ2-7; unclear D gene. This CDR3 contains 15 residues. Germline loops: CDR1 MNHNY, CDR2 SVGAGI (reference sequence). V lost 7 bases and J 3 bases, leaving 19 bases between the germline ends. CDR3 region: CASTSRRWGNYEQYF. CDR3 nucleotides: TGTGCCAGCACCTCACGCCGTTGGGGTAACTACGAGCAGTACTTC.

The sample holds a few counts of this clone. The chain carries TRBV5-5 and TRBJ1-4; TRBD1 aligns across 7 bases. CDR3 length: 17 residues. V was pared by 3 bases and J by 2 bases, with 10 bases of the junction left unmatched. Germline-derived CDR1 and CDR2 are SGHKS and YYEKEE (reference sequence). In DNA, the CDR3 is TGTGCCAGCAGCTCCTATCCTCTGGACAGGACTAATGAAAAACTGTTTTTT. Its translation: CASSSYPLDRTNEKLFF.

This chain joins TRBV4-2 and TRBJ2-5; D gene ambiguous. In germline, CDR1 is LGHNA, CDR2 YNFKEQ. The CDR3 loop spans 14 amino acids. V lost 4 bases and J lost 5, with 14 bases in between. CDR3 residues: CASSRALAWETQYF. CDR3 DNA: TGTGCCAGCAGCCGGGCACTGGCGTGGGAGACCCAGTACTTC.

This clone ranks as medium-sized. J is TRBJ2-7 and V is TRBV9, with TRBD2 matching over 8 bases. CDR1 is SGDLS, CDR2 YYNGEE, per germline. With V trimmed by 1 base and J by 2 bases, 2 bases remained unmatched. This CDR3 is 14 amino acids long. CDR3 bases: TGTGCCAGCAGCGTATCAGCGGGGGCCTACGAGCAGTACTTC. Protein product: CASSVSAGAYEQYF.

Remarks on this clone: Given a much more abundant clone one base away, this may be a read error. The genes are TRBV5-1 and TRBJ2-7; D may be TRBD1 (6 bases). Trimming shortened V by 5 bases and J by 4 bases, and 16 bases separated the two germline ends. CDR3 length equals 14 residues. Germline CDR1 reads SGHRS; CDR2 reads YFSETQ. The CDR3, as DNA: TGCGCCAGCAGTGTGGGGGCCGTGGAATACGAGCAGTACTTC. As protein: CASSVGAVEYEQYF.

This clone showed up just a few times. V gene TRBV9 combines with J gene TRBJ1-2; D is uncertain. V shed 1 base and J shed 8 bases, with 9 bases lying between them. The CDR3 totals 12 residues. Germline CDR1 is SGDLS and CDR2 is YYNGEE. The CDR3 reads CASSVMGGGYTF. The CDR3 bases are TGTGCCAGCAGCGTAATGGGTGGCGGCTACACCTTC.

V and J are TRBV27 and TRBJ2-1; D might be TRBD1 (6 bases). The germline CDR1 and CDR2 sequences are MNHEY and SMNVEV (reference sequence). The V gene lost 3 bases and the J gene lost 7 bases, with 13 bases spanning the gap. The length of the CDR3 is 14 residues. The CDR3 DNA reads TGTGCCAGCAGTTTTTTTACAGGGAATAATGAGCAGTTCTTC. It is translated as CASSFFTGNNEQFF.

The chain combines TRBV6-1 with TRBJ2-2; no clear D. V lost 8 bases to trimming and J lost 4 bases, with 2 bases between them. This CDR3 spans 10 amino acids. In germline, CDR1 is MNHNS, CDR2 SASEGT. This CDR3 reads CASGTGELFF. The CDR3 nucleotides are TGTGCCAGCGGCACCGGGGAGCTGTTTTTT.

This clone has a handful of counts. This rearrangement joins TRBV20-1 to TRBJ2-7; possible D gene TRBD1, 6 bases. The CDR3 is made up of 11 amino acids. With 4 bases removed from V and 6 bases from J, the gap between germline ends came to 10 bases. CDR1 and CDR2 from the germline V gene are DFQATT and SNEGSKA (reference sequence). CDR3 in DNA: TGCAGTGCTATACAGGGTCGCGAGCAGTACTTC. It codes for CSAIQGREQYF.

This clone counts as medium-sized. The DNA for the CDR3 is TGCGCCAGCAGCTTTGACCATCTCGCGGGGGGCTCCTACGAGCAGTACTTC. This gives the protein CASSFDHLAGGSYEQYF. The chain links TRBV5-1 to TRBJ2-7, with TRBD2 matching over 8 bases. V was pared by 2 bases and J by 0 bases, with 10 bases of the junction left unmatched. CDR3 length: 17 residues. Per germline, CDR1 SGHRS and CDR2 YFSETQ.

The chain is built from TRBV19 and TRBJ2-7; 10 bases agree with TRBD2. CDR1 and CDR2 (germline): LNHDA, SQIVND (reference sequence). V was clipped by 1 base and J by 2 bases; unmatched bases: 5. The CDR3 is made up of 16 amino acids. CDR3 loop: CASSIGASGSPYEQYF. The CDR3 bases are TGTGCCAGTAGTATAGGTGCTAGCGGGAGTCCCTACGAGCAGTACTTC.

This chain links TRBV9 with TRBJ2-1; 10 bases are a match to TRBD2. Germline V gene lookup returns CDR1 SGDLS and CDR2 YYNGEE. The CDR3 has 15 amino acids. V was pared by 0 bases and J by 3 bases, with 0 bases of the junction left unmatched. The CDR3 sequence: CASSVGTSGYNEQFF. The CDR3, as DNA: TGTGCCAGCAGCGTAGGGACTAGCGGCTACAATGAGCAGTTCTTC.

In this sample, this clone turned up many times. The CDR3 coding sequence is TGTGCCAGCAGCCATGCCACCTCAAGTGAAGCTTTCTTT. Its translation is CASSHATSSEAFF. The chain joins TRBV7-6 to TRBJ1-1; D call uncertain. The CDR3 spans 13 residues. V was clipped by 5 bases and J by 7 bases, with 14 bases between them. Looked up from germline, CDR1 is SGHVS and CDR2 is FNYEAQ.